The rows below give T cell receptor beta chains drawn from one sample of a study of blood T cell repertoires in COVID-19. Sequencing was performed with immunoSEQ multiplex PCR; in TCRdb, only in-frame clones are kept and a portion is missing. The sample comprises about 240,000 clones, around 82% of which are singletons, and 4% to 5% rests with the top ten. Specimen: peripheral blood. These receptors were taken from a woman in her 70s with acute or convalescent COVID-19. Each CDR3 is given with its conserved first and last residue. The order of the fields is clone size, V gene, J gene, D gene, CDR3 DNA, CDR3 protein. A D gene is named only where the DNA matches it firmly. Size is stated for part of the rows, as once, few or many counts, or as a class when the clone is expanded.

>NA|TRBV7-2|TRBJ1-2|NA
TGTGCCAGCAGCTTAGCACAGGGCAGCTATGGCTACACCTTC
CASSLAQGSYGYTF
>NA|TRBV6-5|TRBJ1-5|TRBD1
TGTGCCAGCAGTAGGACAGGTACGGGGCCCCAGCATTTT
CASSRTGTGPQHF
>NA|TRBV25-1|TRBJ1-1|NA
TGTGCCAGCAGTGAATTGGGGGCGGGGAACACTGAAGCTTTCTTT
CASSELGAGNTEAFF
>NA|TRBV7-2|TRBJ1-2|TRBD1
TGTGCCAGCTCCGTTGGGACAGGAGCTAACTATGGCTACACCTTC
CASSVGTGANYGYTF
>NA|TRBV5-1|TRBJ2-7|NA
TGCGCCAGCAGCTCAGGAGGTGGAGGGTATGGAATCTACGAGCAGTACTTC
CASSSGGGGYGIYEQYF
>NA|TRBV10-1|TRBJ1-1|NA
TGCGCCAGCAGTGAGTCGAGTTGGACAGTTCGGACTGAAGCTTTCTTT
CASSESSWTVRTEAFF
>NA|TRBV5-6|TRBJ1-2|NA
TGTGCCAGCAGCTTGGAGGCGGGAGGCTATGGCTACACCTTC
CASSLEAGGYGYTF
>NA|TRBV9|TRBJ1-1|NA
TGTGCCAGCAGCGTAGAACAGGGATGGAACACTGAAGCTTTCTTT
CASSVEQGWNTEAFF
>NA|TRBV6-2/TRBV6-3|TRBJ2-1|NA
TGTGCCAGCAGTTTCAATAGCGTACTAAATGAGCAGTTCTTC
CASSFNSVLNEQFF
>NA|TRBV10-2|TRBJ1-1|NA
TGCGCCAGCACATTCCGTACAGGGACGAACACTGAAGCTTTCTTT
CASTFRTGTNTEAFF
>once|TRBV7-2|TRBJ2-1|TRBD2
TGTGCCAGCAGCCCTGGGGGGGTGGGAATCGATGAGCAGTTCTTC
CASSPGGVGIDEQFF
>NA|TRBV7-9|TRBJ1-5|NA
TGTGCCAGCAGCTTAGGGGGAGGTCTTAATCAGCCCCAGCATTTT
CASSLGGGLNQPQHF
>NA|TRBV28|TRBJ2-1|NA
TGTGCCAGCGGTCCCTTACAGGGGGGGTCCTACAATGAGCAGTTCTTC
CASGPLQGGSYNEQFF
>NA|TRBV28|TRBJ1-6|NA
TGTGCCAGCAGTTTGTTCGGACAGCGGACGGCGAATAATTCACCCCTCCACTTT
CASSLFGQRTANNSPLHF
>NA|TRBV7-9|TRBJ2-7|NA
TGTGCCAGCAGCTTAGACCCCATGAGTGAGCAGTACTTC
CASSLDPMSEQYF
>few|TRBV10-1|TRBJ2-1|NA
TGCGCCAGCAGTGAGTCAACTTTCAGGGGAGAGGGGACCTACAATGAGCAGTTCTTC
CASSESTFRGEGTYNEQFF
>NA|TRBV7-2|TRBJ2-3|TRBD2
TGTGCCAGCAGCTGGGGACTAGCGGGGATTGATACGCAGTATTTT
CASSWGLAGIDTQYF
>NA|TRBV10-3|TRBJ1-5|NA
TGTGCCATCCAAGGCGGGGCAGGCAATCAGCCCCAGCATTTT
CAIQGGAGNQPQHF
>NA|TRBV4-1|TRBJ2-7|NA
TGCGCCAGCAGCCAGGGCAGCTCCTACGAGCAGTACTTC
CASSQGSSYEQYF
>NA|TRBV6-5|TRBJ2-5|NA
TGTGCCAGCACAATTCAGGGGTCGGGGACCCAGTACTTC
CASTIQGSGTQYF
>NA|TRBV9|TRBJ1-2|NA
TGTGCCAGCAGCGTAACCCCAGGCAGGGGCCACTATGGCTACACCTTC
CASSVTPGRGHYGYTF
>few|TRBV11-2|TRBJ2-3|TRBD1
TGTGCCAGCAGCTTAGGGCAGGGGGCTTATACGCAGTATTTT
CASSLGQGAYTQYF
>NA|TRBV11-2|TRBJ2-7|TRBD1
TGTGCCAGCAGCTTAGAGACAGGGGGTTCCTACGAGCAGTACTTC
CASSLETGGSYEQYF
>NA|TRBV7-2|TRBJ1-6|NA
TGTGCCAGCAGCTTAGTTAGTAATAATTCACCCCTCCACTTT
CASSLVSNNSPLHF
>NA|TRBV3-1/TRBV3-2|TRBJ1-2|NA
TGTGCCAGCAGCCAAGTAGCGGACGGCTATGGCTACACCTTC
CASSQVADGYGYTF
>few|TRBV27|TRBJ1-1|NA
TGTGCCAGAGGACGGGACATGAACACTGAAGCTTTCTTT
CARGRDMNTEAFF
>NA|TRBV18|TRBJ2-5|TRBD2
TGTGCCAGCTCACCAACCATAGCGGGGAACAAAGAGACCCAGTACTTC
CASSPTIAGNKETQYF
>NA|TRBV4-1|TRBJ1-2|NA
TGCGCCAGCAGCCAAGATGACAGAGCTAACTATGGCTACACCTTC
CASSQDDRANYGYTF
>NA|TRBV19|TRBJ1-2|TRBD1
TGTGCCAGTAGTATAGGGGACAGACCGAACTATGGCTACACCTTC
CASSIGDRPNYGYTF
>NA|TRBV6-5|TRBJ1-4|TRBD1
TGTGCCAGCAGGGGGGGACAGGGGGATTTTGAAAAACTGTTTTTT
CASRGGQGDFEKLFF
>NA|TRBV6-2/TRBV6-3|TRBJ2-7|TRBD2
TGTGCCAGCAGTTACACGGATAGCGGGGGCTACGAGCAGTACTTC
CASSYTDSGGYEQYF
>NA|TRBV7-9|TRBJ2-5|TRBD2
TGTGCCAGCAGCTTTAGAGGAGCGGGGAGAGAAGAGACCCAGTACTTC
CASSFRGAGREETQYF
>NA|TRBV9|TRBJ2-2|NA
TGTGCCAGCAGCCCACGGGGTAGCGTAGGCACCGGGGAGCTGTTTTTT
CASSPRGSVGTGELFF
>NA|TRBV5-1|TRBJ2-3|TRBD2
TGCGCCAGCTCTACGGGGGGGGCCGAGGATACGCAGTATTTT
CASSTGGAEDTQYF
>NA|TRBV4-3|TRBJ2-1|TRBD1
TGCGCCAGCAGCCCAAACAGGGGGTCCTACAATGAGCAGTTCTTC
CASSPNRGSYNEQFF
>few|TRBV7-2|TRBJ2-7|TRBD2
TGTGCCAGCAGCACTCGACCTAGCGGGGGGGCAGGCTACGAGCAGTACTTC
CASSTRPSGGAGYEQYF
>NA|TRBV7-8|TRBJ1-5|NA
TGTGCCAGCAGCCCGGGAGGGGGGGCTAGCAATCAGCCCCAGCATTTT
CASSPGGGASNQPQHF
>NA|TRBV4-2|TRBJ2-7|TRBD1
TGTGCCAGCAGCCGGGACAGGGAGGTTTCTTACGAGCAGTACTTC
CASSRDREVSYEQYF
>NA|TRBV5-1|TRBJ1-2|TRBD1
TGCGCCAGCAGCTTGGGCAGGGGGCTGGGCTATGGCTACACCTTC
CASSLGRGLGYGYTF
>NA|TRBV28|TRBJ1-2|NA
TGTGCCAGCAGTTCGCCCCCAGACAGGACTAACTATGGCTACACCTTC
CASSSPPDRTNYGYTF
>NA|TRBV10-2|TRBJ2-3|NA
TGCGCCAGCAGTAACATGGGAGGCACAGATACGCAGTATTTT
CASSNMGGTDTQYF
>NA|TRBV6-2/TRBV6-3|TRBJ2-1|TRBD1
TGTGCCAGCAGCCCTACCGGGACAGGGCGGGGGGAGCAGTTCTTC
CASSPTGTGRGEQFF
>NA|TRBV4-3|TRBJ1-1|NA
TGCGCCAGCAGCCAAGATATGAGCCCCCGAGTTGAAGCTTTCTTT
CASSQDMSPRVEAFF